The T cell receptor beta chain under discussion was sequenced for a study of blood T cell repertoires in COVID-19 (TCRdb year 2020). Turning to the overall study: Samples from collaborators originated in the United States, Italy and Spain and spanned both the acute and convalescent phases of COVID-19. The material from the prospective study consisted of cDNA or gDNA derived from T cells, B-cell-depleted T cells, or PBMCs. The dataset comprised deeply sampled blood TCRbeta repertoires from subjects exposed to, actively infected with, or recovered from COVID-19. A freely available public database, intended as a resource for researchers studying the immune response to SARS-CoV-2, is where the repertoires were released. Samples were obtained from the ongoing ImmuneRACE study (first 160 participants) and from 1,254 subjects provided by 6 global collaborators. A de-identified subject ID, COVID-19 status, age in years and sex were almost always included in the sample metadata. Where available, HLA class I and class II types were taken from metadata supplied by the sample provider and were not determined by assay-based typing.

Concerning this clone itself: Which antigen it targets is not known. Per-base qualities were not stored, and no clone one base away is much larger.

TCRbeta CDR3 regions were amplified from genomic DNA using the immunoSEQ Assay, a bias-controlled multiplex PCR. In the original analysis: Within the assay, amplification of reference gene primers was used to estimate how many nucleated cells each sample contained. To quantify the absolute abundance of each unique TCRbeta CDR3 rearrangement, sequence reads were collapsed and filtered. For each sample, productive Simpson clonality was calculated as the square root of Simpson's diversity index across productive rearrangements. The table comes from immuneACCESS by way of TCRdb, which keeps in-frame sequences with V and J called. Part of the clones is missing from these tables; in studies checked, under half for an unresolved V gene and the rest for unknown reasons. V and J calls and clone size are copied from that table; D and trimming were computed from the DNA. Here the sample has about 150,000 clones; about four fifths occur a single time. 7% to 10% of the sample comes from the top ten.

The CDR3 has 14 amino acids, counting the end cysteine and phenylalanine. Of the read, only the CDR3 DNA is kept; its 42 bases are in frame from base 1. V loses 7 bases of germline sequence and J loses 10 bases, and the interval between the two ends is 17 bases. CDR1 and CDR2 are drawn from the germline V gene: MNHEY, SVGAGI. Points the paper makes about the study in general: The amount of clinical and demographic metadata varied by source and participant and was provided uncurated.

Each collaborating institution followed its own protocols to collect whole blood in K2EDTA tubes. For TCRbeta analysis, collaborators shipped samples in one of three forms: frozen whole blood, isolated PBMCs, or DNA extracted from either of those sample types. The sequencing sample was made of peripheral blood. The receptor's source is a human donor with acute or convalescent COVID-19. The donor label of this sample is uncertain. Rearrangement joined TRBV6-5 to TRBJ1-6, and perhaps TRBD1 as D gene, on 6 matching bases. The DNA is TGTGCCAGCACTTCGCAGGGGTCTTGGTCACCCCTCCACTTT. This encodes CASTSQGSWSPLHF.